This T cell receptor (beta chain) was identified during a study of cytomegalovirus exposure and HLA in healthy donors. This CDR3 has 14 residues. Looked up from germline, CDR1 is KGHSH and CDR2 is LQKENI. V gave up 3 bases and J gave up 9 bases, with 12 bases separating them. With regard to this clone: What it binds is not known.

Findings and limits, study-wide: Excluded: some indistinguishable V segments such as TRBV6-2 and TRBV6-3. One variant, a missense change in DCLRE1C, was linked in a later analysis to TCR beta V- and J-gene trimming. Versus the approximately 720-donor mean, an Asian-associated ancestry cluster reportedly showed fewer N-insertions in a later analysis.

Researchers ran the PCR with 60 Vbeta and 13 Jbeta primers. Repertoires were generated with immunoSEQ multiplex PCR, while TCRdb's copy carries only in-frame clones and drops some. The data contain 100,000 or so clones, around three quarters of them seen just once; the ten biggest clones take up more than 3.5%. The J gene is TRBJ2-6, the V gene TRBV18, with D possibly TRBD1 on 6 matching bases. This receptor was obtained from a female donor in good health and CMV-seropositive. The sequenced sample was PBMCs. This chain's CDR3 is CASSPTDRFNVLTF. Here the CDR3 DNA reads TGTGCCAGCTCACCCACTGACAGGTTCAACGTCCTGACTTTC. The full variable domain, its missing parts supplied by reference TRBV18 and TRBJ2-6, is NAGVMQNPRHLVRRRGQEARLRCSPMKGHSHVYWYRQLPEEGLKFMVYLQKENIIDESGMPKERFSAEFPKEGPSILRIQQVVRGDSAAYFCASSPTDRFNVLTFGAGSRLTVL.